The source of this T cell receptor (beta chain) is a study of blood T cell repertoires in COVID-19. About the research overall: The samples span acute and convalescent COVID-19 from the United States, Italy and Spain.

Trimming took off 5 bases at V and 2 bases at J, with 12 bases between the two ends. CDR1 and CDR2 from the germline V gene are SNHLY and FYNNEI. The CDR3 loop spans 15 amino acids. Assay used: immunoSEQ multiplex PCR; TCRdb lists only in-frame clones, some missing. The sample comprises about 64,000 clones, around 80% of which are singletons, and about 14% rests with the top ten. Material: peripheral blood. The TCR comes from a man between 60 and 70 years old with COVID-19, enrolled during active disease. The J gene is TRBJ2-2, the V gene TRBV2, with D maybe TRBD1 (6 bases). The chain's CDR3 is CASSLRTANTGELFF. CDR3 coding DNA: TGTGCCAGCAGTTTAAGGACAGCCAACACCGGGGAGCTGTTTTTT. Full variable domain (rest looked up from reference TRBV2 and TRBJ2-2): EPEVTQTPSHQVTQMGQEVILRCVPISNHLYFYWYRQILGQKVEFLVSFYNNEISEKSEIFDDQFSVERPDGSNFTLKIRSTKLEDSAMYFCASSLRTANTGELFFGEGSRLTVL.